The clone carrying this T cell receptor beta chain has a handful of counts. Antigen unknown. There are 20 residues in the CDR3. Germline CDR1 is MNHEY and CDR2 is SMNVEV (reference sequence). V was clipped by 3 bases and J by 7 bases; unmatched bases: 18. This entry belongs to a study of cytomegalovirus exposure and HLA in healthy donors. Study-level findings and limits: Subsequent analysis found a tendency for first-cohort TCR clusters to co-occur within the 120 validation repertoires.

Assay: immunoSEQ multiplex PCR; the TCRdb copy retains only in-frame clones and omits some. The sample lists 300,000 to 450,000 clones; 70% to 90% were seen once. This receptor was taken from a woman aged 18-35 years in good health and CMV-seronegative. The chain recombines TRBV27 with TRBJ2-7, with TRBD2 identical over 16 bases. Sequencing was performed on PBMCs. In DNA form, the CDR3 reads TGTGCCAGCAGTTTGTTAGTTAGTGGGACTAGCGGGGGGGCCGTACTTGAGCAGTACTTC. This codes for CASSLLVSGTSGGAVLEQYF.